This T cell receptor beta chain was captured by sequencing in a study of Ad26.COV2.S vaccination and SARS-CoV-2 variants. Study background: Once, or twice with 56 days between doses, Ad26.COV2.S was given intramuscularly. Study-level results: Reported findings describe substantial breadth in spike-specific CD8+ and CD4+ T cell responses following vaccination. The study found similar non-spike TCR breadth in vaccine and placebo recipients.

The protocol was immunoSEQ multiplex PCR, while the TCRdb copy is restricted to in-frame clones and leaves out a portion. The sample holds fewer than 800,000 clones; around 90% are singletons and the top ten take approximately 1.5%. The treatment is: some 20 received Ad26.COV2.S at low or high dose, single or two shots; roughly five received placebo; per-sample allocation not given. Each sample was drawn 63 days after the first injection (of vaccine or placebo). As regards this clone: Antigen specificity is unknown.

The V end lost 0 bases, the J end lost 0 bases, and 18 bases lay between the germline ends. Germline CDR1 reads MGHRA; CDR2 reads YSYEKL. The CDR3 loop spans 19 amino acids. The chain recombines TRBV4-1 with TRBJ2-1; a weak D match, TRBD2 (5 bases). This TCR was sampled from a person between 18 and 60 years old who received the Ad26.COV2.S COVID-19 vaccine or a placebo. The specimen comprised peripheral blood, sampled in a trial of Ad26.COV2.S vaccine versus placebo. The chain's CDR3 is CASSQDPIPPGNSYNEQFF. The CDR3, as DNA: TGCGCCAGCAGCCAAGATCCGATTCCTCCGGGGAACTCCTACAATGAGCAGTTCTTC.